This T cell receptor (beta chain) emerged from a study of cytomegalovirus exposure and HLA in healthy donors. The CDR3 spans 15 residues. The germline V gene has CDR1 MNHEY and CDR2 SMNVEV (reference sequence). Trimming shortened V by 9 bases and J by 3 bases, and 20 bases separated the two germline ends. PCR employed 60 Vbeta and 13 Jbeta primers. Method: immunoSEQ multiplex PCR; TCRdb's copy keeps in-frame clones and lacks some. The sample has approximately 150,000 clones, 77% seen once. This chain connects TRBV27 to TRBJ1-2; maybe TRBD1 (5 bases). Material for sequencing was PBMCs. The source is a male donor in good health and CMV-seropositive. The CDR3 DNA reads as TGTGCCAGTCGCGGGGCCCGGGGGAAACACTATGGCTACACCTTC. Its translation: CASRGARGKHYGYTF.